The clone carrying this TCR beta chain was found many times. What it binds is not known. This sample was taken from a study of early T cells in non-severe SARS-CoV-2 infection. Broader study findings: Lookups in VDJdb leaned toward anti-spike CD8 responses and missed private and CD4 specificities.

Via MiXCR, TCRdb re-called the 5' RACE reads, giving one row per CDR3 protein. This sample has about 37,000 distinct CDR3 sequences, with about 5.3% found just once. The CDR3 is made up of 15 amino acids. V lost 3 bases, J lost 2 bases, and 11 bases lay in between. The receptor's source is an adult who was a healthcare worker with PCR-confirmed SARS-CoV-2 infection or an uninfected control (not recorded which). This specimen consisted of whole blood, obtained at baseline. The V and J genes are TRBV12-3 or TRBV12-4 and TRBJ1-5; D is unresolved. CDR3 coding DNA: TGTGCCAGCAGTTTGAGTTGGGGAGGCAATCAGCCCCAGCATTTT. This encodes CASSLSWGGNQPQHF.